This entry features one T cell receptor beta chain sequence. Its antigen is unidentified. The study drew the donors from its 120-subject validation cohort, separate from the approximately 670-subject first cohort. This CDR3 is 13 amino acids long. V gave up 4 bases and J gave up 6 bases, with 11 bases separating them. CDR1 is SGHRS and CDR2 is YFSETQ in the germline V gene. The data belong to a study of cytomegalovirus exposure and HLA in healthy donors. The assay was immunoSEQ multiplex PCR, and TCRdb's table has in-frame clones only and misses some. The sample contains more than 250,000 clones, around 90% of which appear only once. Study-wide findings and caveats: Investigators reported approximately 170 TCR beta chains as tied to cytomegalovirus.

The sequenced sample consisted of PBMCs. The J gene is TRBJ2-1, the V gene TRBV5-1; D perhaps matches TRBD2 (6 bases). This receptor was obtained from a woman aged 25 to 39 in good health and CMV-seropositive. The CDR3 bases are TGCGCCAGCAGCCCCACGCGGGGCAATGAGCAGTTCTTC. It codes for CASSPTRGNEQFF.